The rows below give T cell receptor beta chains drawn from one sample of a study of blood T cell repertoires in COVID-19. The table came from immunoSEQ multiplex PCR; TCRdb's copy has only in-frame clones and leaves some out. The sample has about 260,000 clones, roughly 79% seen once. The sequenced sample consisted of peripheral blood. The receptors were gathered from a woman of 80 years or more with acute or convalescent COVID-19. CDR3s include the opening cysteine and the closing phenylalanine or tryptophan. D genes are given only for firm matches. Not all rows give a size; the values are once, few, many and, for expanded clones, a class.

CASSPSSTSNYGYTF | TGTGCCAGCAGTCCCTCGTCCACTTCTAACTATGGCTACACCTTC | - | TRBJ1-2 | - | TRBV28
CSVRGTGVIGGYTF | TGCAGCGTTCGCGGGACAGGGGTAATAGGAGGCTACACCTTC | few | TRBJ1-2 | TRBD1 | TRBV29-1
CASSASGGYNEQFF | TGTGCCAGCAGTGCTAGCGGGGGTTACAATGAGCAGTTCTTC | - | TRBJ2-1 | TRBD2 | TRBV25-1
CASSTGGNQPQHF | TGTGCCAGCAGTACAGGGGGCAATCAGCCCCAGCATTTT | few | TRBJ1-5 | TRBD1 | TRBV28
CASSPLSVLETQYF | TGCGCCAGCAGCCCACTGAGTGTGTTGGAGACCCAGTACTTC | - | TRBJ2-5 | - | TRBV5-1
CASSTEGGSTEAFF | TGCGCCAGCAGCACGGAAGGGGGCAGCACTGAAGCTTTCTTT | - | TRBJ1-1 | TRBD1 | TRBV5-1
CASSLETGGNQPQHF | TGTGCCAGCAGCTTAGAGACAGGGGGCAATCAGCCCCAGCATTTT | once | TRBJ1-5 | TRBD1 | TRBV7-6
CASSYSGQGNSPLHF | TGTGCCAGCAGTTATTCGGGACAGGGTAATTCACCCCTCCACTTT | - | TRBJ1-6 | TRBD1 | TRBV6-5
CASSPLPSSGLGEQYF | TGTGCCAGCTCACCACTCCCGAGTAGCGGGTTAGGTGAGCAGTACTTC | - | TRBJ2-7 | TRBD2 | TRBV18
CASSVLQGRTNEKLFF | TGTGCCAGCTCAGTATTACAGGGAAGAACTAATGAAAAACTGTTTTTT | - | TRBJ1-4 | - | TRBV18
CASSQDRGGSPLHF | TGTGCCAGCAGTCAGGACAGGGGTGGTTCACCCCTCCACTTT | - | TRBJ1-6 | TRBD1 | TRBV27
CASSPTRRTGVYEQYF | TGTGCCAGCAGTCCCACCCGAAGGACAGGAGTTTACGAGCAGTACTTC | - | TRBJ2-7 | TRBD1 | TRBV27
CASSRGDRSNYGYTF | TGTGCCAGCAGTCGAGGGGACAGGTCTAACTATGGCTACACCTTC | once | TRBJ1-2 | TRBD1 | TRBV6-2/TRBV6-3
CASSRDLLALNEQFF | TGCGCCAGCAGCCGGGACCTGCTAGCGTTGAATGAGCAGTTCTTC | - | TRBJ2-1 | - | TRBV4-3
CASSLFLAGGTDTQYF | TGTGCCAGCAGCTTATTCCTAGCGGGAGGCACAGATACGCAGTATTTT | once | TRBJ2-3 | TRBD2 | TRBV7-3
CASSYPNADTQYF | TGTGCCAGCAGCTACCCTAACGCAGATACGCAGTATTTT | - | TRBJ2-3 | - | TRBV7-9
CASSPPRGWGISTDTQYF | TGTGCCAGCAGCCCGCCTAGGGGCTGGGGAATAAGCACAGATACGCAGTATTTT | few | TRBJ2-3 | - | TRBV7-9
CASSLGRGPTGELFF | TGTGCCAGCAGTTTGGGAAGGGGGCCCACCGGGGAGCTGTTTTTT | - | TRBJ2-2 | TRBD1 | TRBV6-5
CASSETPNRGHGYTF | TGTGCCAGCAGTGAGACTCCAAACAGGGGCCATGGCTACACCTTC | - | TRBJ1-2 | TRBD1 | TRBV2
CASSLGLTGVYGYTF | TGTGCCAGCAGCTTAGGGTTGACAGGGGTCTATGGCTACACCTTC | - | TRBJ1-2 | TRBD1 | TRBV7-2
CASSDLAGISGELFF | TGTGCCAGCAGTGATCTAGCGGGAATAAGCGGGGAGCTGTTTTTT | - | TRBJ2-2 | TRBD2 | TRBV2
CASSWDSSVTEAFF | TGTGCCAGCAGCTGGGACAGTAGCGTCACTGAAGCTTTCTTT | - | TRBJ1-1 | TRBD1 | TRBV5-6
CAWNTGTGYGDTQYF | TGTGCCTGGAACACCGGGACAGGGTACGGAGATACGCAGTATTTT | - | TRBJ2-3 | TRBD1 | TRBV30
CASRPTGQGAGNEQFF | TGCGCCAGCAGGCCAACGGGACAGGGAGCTGGGAATGAGCAGTTCTTC | - | TRBJ2-1 | TRBD1 | TRBV4-1
CASSDLGRESSGNTIYF | TGTGCCAGCAGTGACCTAGGACGGGAGAGCTCTGGAAACACCATATATTTT | once | TRBJ1-3 | - | TRBV25-1
CASSQSEGGNSYEQYF | TGCGCCAGCAGTCAATCGGAGGGAGGGAACTCCTACGAGCAGTACTTC | - | TRBJ2-7 | TRBD2 | TRBV23-1
CAISENPGQGASSYEQYF | TGTGCCATCAGTGAGAACCCGGGACAGGGGGCTAGCTCCTACGAGCAGTACTTC | - | TRBJ2-7 | TRBD1 | TRBV10-3
CASSLSSGSYNEQFF | TGTGCCAGCAGCTTATCGAGCGGGTCCTACAATGAGCAGTTCTTC | - | TRBJ2-1 | - | TRBV7-2
CASSSNRAGTVEQFF | TGCGCCAGCAGCTCCAACAGAGCGGGGACGGTTGAGCAGTTCTTC | - | TRBJ2-1 | TRBD2 | TRBV5-1
CASSLRSGQDGSYTF | TGTGCCAGCAGTTTAAGGTCCGGGCAGGACGGGAGCTACACCTTC | - | TRBJ1-2 | - | TRBV6-6
CASSLGDLGRQETQYF | TGTGCCAGCAGCTTAGGTGACCTGGGCAGACAAGAGACCCAGTACTTC | - | TRBJ2-5 | - | TRBV7-9
CASSVAPTSGQNEQFF | TGTGCCAGCAGCGTAGCTCCGACTAGCGGACAGAATGAGCAGTTCTTC | - | TRBJ2-1 | TRBD2 | TRBV9
CASTTPNTGELFF | TGTGCCAGCACAACTCCCAACACCGGGGAGCTGTTTTTT | - | TRBJ2-2 | - | TRBV7-6
CASSPTGGQQETQYF | TGTGCCAGCAGCCCGACAGGGGGCCAACAAGAGACCCAGTACTTC | - | TRBJ2-5 | TRBD1 | TRBV5-4
CASSTFWQVHQPQHF | TGTGCCAGCAGCACCTTTTGGCAGGTCCATCAGCCCCAGCATTTT | - | TRBJ1-5 | - | TRBV6-6
CATSDLLAGGRDEQYF | TGTGCCACCAGTGATTTGCTAGCGGGAGGCAGGGACGAGCAGTACTTC | - | TRBJ2-7 | TRBD2 | TRBV24-1
CASSLGPDRGREKLFF | TGTGCCAGCAGCTTAGGTCCGGACAGGGGGAGAGAAAAACTGTTTTTT | - | TRBJ1-4 | TRBD1 | TRBV11-2
CASSQTGADTQYF | TGTGCCAGTAGTCAAACAGGGGCAGATACGCAGTATTTT | - | TRBJ2-3 | TRBD1 | TRBV19
CASSLLAGPNTGELFF | TGTGCCAGCAGCTTGCTAGCGGGCCCGAACACCGGGGAGCTGTTTTTT | - | TRBJ2-2 | TRBD2 | TRBV5-4
CASSLSTDYGYTF | TGTGCCAGCAGTTTATCTACGGACTATGGCTACACCTTC | - | TRBJ1-2 | - | TRBV27
CASSKAGQGAQNEKLFF | TGTGCCAGCAGCAAAGCGGGACAGGGGGCGCAAAATGAAAAACTGTTTTTT | - | TRBJ1-4 | - | TRBV21-1
CASSWSNYGGYTF | TGTGCCAGCAGCTGGTCTAACTACGGCGGCTACACCTTC | few | TRBJ1-2 | - | TRBV6-5
CASSEIAGPYEQYF | TGTGCCAGCAGTGAAATTGCAGGCCCCTACGAGCAGTACTTC | - | TRBJ2-7 | - | TRBV6-1
CASSRSGELFF | TGTGCCAGTAGTAGGAGCGGGGAGCTGTTTTTT | once | TRBJ2-2 | - | TRBV19
CASRRGSYYEQYF | TGTGCCAGCAGAAGGGGATCCTACTACGAGCAGTACTTC | - | TRBJ2-7 | - | TRBV27
CASSLWPLGAFF | TGTGCCAGCAGTTTATGGCCCCTAGGAGCTTTCTTT | - | TRBJ1-1 | - | TRBV28